In this sample, the clone carrying this T cell receptor (beta chain) turned up many times. Its antigen is not identified. Time point denoted: newly diagnosed GD, antithyroid drugs for less than 3 months. Preparation of the TCR library used RNA extracted from PBMCs. These data come from a study of regulatory T cells in long-lasting Graves disease. General study points: It is possible that accuracy was reduced by the small size of the sample.

The CDR3 runs 18 residues. From germline, CDR1 is ENHRY and CDR2 SYGVKD. Germline trimming cut 6 bases from V and 1 base from J; bases unmatched to any gene: 15. With iRepertoire HTBI primers and Arm-PCR of CDR3 regions, TCR beta libraries were built. Via MiXCR, TCRdb re-called the multiplex PCR reads, giving one row per CDR3 protein. Of 350,000 to 450,000 distinct CDR3 sequences detected, roughly 12% appear once; the ten largest clones hold 15% to 20%. The data were also submitted as part of a second study, on T cells in Graves' hyperthyroidism and ophthalmopathy.

The chain carries TRBV10-3 and TRBJ2-1; 7 nucleotides agree with TRBD2. The clonotype originates from a woman aged 18 to 35 with Graves disease. The sequencing used peripheral blood mononuclear cells (PBMCs), collected at new diagnosis, from a patient treated with antithyroid drugs. The CDR3 reads CAIRPSAGEMGSYNEQFF. CDR3 bases: TGTGCCATCAGACCCTCGGCGGGGGAGATGGGTTCCTACAATGAGCAGTTCTTC.